These 6 T cell receptor beta chains were all obtained from the same sample, sequenced in a study of identical twins. Each CDR3 protein gets one entry after TCRdb re-called the 5' RACE reads with MiXCR. Of 400,000 to 650,000 distinct CDR3 sequences in the sample, around 20% are singletons; the top ten hold 0.75% to 0.95%. The data also belong to a second study, concerning T cells expressing NK-cell markers.

The specimen sequenced was CD4+ T cells sorted from blood. The receptor source for this set is a woman aged 18-35 years in good health.

The chain links TRBV12-3 or TRBV12-4 to TRBJ2-2, with TRBD2 matching 11 bases. The J segment lost 5 bases and the V segment lost 5 bases, leaving 10 bases of the junction unmatched. The CDR3 consists of 17 residues. The CDR3 loop reads CASSHSGGAVGTGELFF. CDR3 nucleotide sequence: TGTGCCAGCAGTCATAGCGGGGGGGCCGTGGGGACCGGGGAGCTGTTTTTT.

This clonotype was picked up a small number of times. The J gene is TRBJ2-3, the V gene TRBV18; the match to TRBD2 covers 10 bases. This CDR3 region has 16 residues. Per germline, CDR1 KGHSH and CDR2 LQKENI. Trimming cost V 2 bases and J 6 bases; bases outside gene matches: 8. The CDR3 nucleotides are TGTGCCAGCTCACCAACACCATCACTAGCGGGGGATACGCAGTATTTT. Protein sequence: CASSPTPSLAGDTQYF.

This clonotype occurred a few times. The chain uses TRBV11-2 and TRBJ2-7; D not certain. CDR3 length: 11 amino acids. Trimming stripped 8 bases from V and 3 bases from J, with 8 bases between. CDR1 and CDR2 (germline): SGHAT, FQNNGV. CDR3 region: CASGIHYEQYF. CDR3 bases: TGTGCCAGCGGCATCCACTACGAGCAGTACTTC. Full variable domain (outside the CDR3, taken from reference TRBV11-2 and TRBJ2-7): EAGVAQSPRYKIIEKRQSVAFWCNPISGHATLYWYQQILGQGPKLLIQFQNNGVVDDSQLPKDRFSAERLKGVDSTLKIQPAKLEDSAVYLCASGIHYEQYFGPGTRLTVT.

This clonotype was seen only a few times. The chain recombines TRBV27 with TRBJ2-3, with TRBD2 matching 11 bases. The V and J ends lost 6 bases and 6 bases, in that order; junction bases with no gene match: 11. The CDR3 has 16 amino acids. In germline, CDR1 is MNHEY, CDR2 SMNVEV (reference sequence). CDR3 in DNA: TGTGCCAGCAGGACCGAACTAGCGGGAGTCAGGGATACGCAGTATTTT. Encoded protein: CASRTELAGVRDTQYF.

This clonotype was detected only a few times. The CDR3 DNA reads TGCAGCATAGCCAGGGGGAACACTGAAGCTTTCTTT. Its protein product is CSIARGNTEAFF. The J gene is TRBJ1-1, the V gene TRBV20-1; possible D gene TRBD1, 6 bases. Germline V lookup: CDR1 DFQATT, CDR2 SNEGSKA (reference sequence). This CDR3 contains 12 residues.

This clonotype was detected ten times or more. The chain employs TRBV6-1 and TRBJ2-5; TRBD1 matches at 7 bases. This CDR3 is 13 amino acids long. V trimming: 5 bases; J trimming: 1 base; junction bases outside the gene matches: 1. In germline, CDR1 is MNHNS, CDR2 SASEGT. CDR3 coding DNA: TGTGCCAGCAGTCGGGACAGCCAAGAGACCCAGTACTTC. As protein: CASSRDSQETQYF.